A selection of T cell receptor beta chains follows, all from one sample in a study of shared clonotypes between healthy human individuals. Repertoires were generated with immunoSEQ multiplex PCR, while TCRdb's copy carries only in-frame clones and drops some. The table shows roughly 1 million clones, with 70% to 80% occurring only once. Sequencing was carried out using memory CD4+ T cells from PBMCs. The source of these receptors is a man between 18 and 29 years old in good health. Some clones in this sample may be carry-over from other donors' samples. The CDR3 runs from the conserved cysteine through the conserved F or W. D genes are given only for firm matches. Size values are once, few and many counts, or a class for expanded clones, and some rows have none.

D	J	V	size	CDR3
TRBD1	TRBJ2-7	TRBV18	NA	CASSPPGQGSSGEQYF
NA	TRBJ2-7	TRBV11-2	few	CASSLARSTYEQYF
TRBD2	TRBJ2-5	TRBV5-6	NA	CASSLTSGIETQYF
NA	TRBJ2-3	TRBV5-1	few	CASSLKGGGDTQYF
TRBD1	TRBJ1-1	TRBV27	NA	CASLARGRLYTEAFF
TRBD1	TRBJ2-7	TRBV29-1	NA	CSARQGLYEQYF
NA	TRBJ2-5	TRBV6-1	once	CASSEEVLYF
NA	TRBJ1-2	TRBV29-1	NA	CSVEGHYYGYTF
NA	TRBJ1-2	TRBV6-1	NA	CASRPTGDPYGYTF
NA	TRBJ2-3	TRBV10-3	NA	CAISERDGISTDTQYF
NA	TRBJ1-4	TRBV15	NA	CATSRSGGWRAEKLFF
TRBD1	TRBJ2-7	TRBV7-9	NA	CASRGQRSYEQYF
TRBD1	TRBJ1-2	TRBV10-3	once	CAISDLTGQGVNYGYTF
TRBD1	TRBJ1-1	TRBV6-1	once	CASSIDRGTEAFF
TRBD2	TRBJ2-3	TRBV7-8	NA	CASSPWTSGRTDTQYF
NA	TRBJ1-5	TRBV6-6	once	CASSYRGSRLLQPQHF
TRBD1	TRBJ2-5	TRBV7-9	NA	CASSLRGQSQETQYF